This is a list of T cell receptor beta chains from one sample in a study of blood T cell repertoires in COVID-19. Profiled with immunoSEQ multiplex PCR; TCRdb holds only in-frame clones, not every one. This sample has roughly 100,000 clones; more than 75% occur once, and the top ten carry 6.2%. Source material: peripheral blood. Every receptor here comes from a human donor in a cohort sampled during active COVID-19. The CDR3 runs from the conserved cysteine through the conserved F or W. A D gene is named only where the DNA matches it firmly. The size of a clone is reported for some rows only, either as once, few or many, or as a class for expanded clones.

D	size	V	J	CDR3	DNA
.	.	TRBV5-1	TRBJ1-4	CASSPGRGVDEKLFF	TGCGCCAGCAGCCCCGGGAGGGGGGTAGACGAAAAACTGTTTTTT
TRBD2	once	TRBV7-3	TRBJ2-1	CASSSLAGGPRPDNEQFF	TGTGCCAGCAGCTCGCTAGCGGGAGGGCCACGGCCGGACAATGAGCAGTTCTTC
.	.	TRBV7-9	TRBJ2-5	CASSLDRVPQETQYF	TGTGCCAGCAGCTTAGACAGGGTTCCGCAAGAGACCCAGTACTTC
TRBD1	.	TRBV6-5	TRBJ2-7	CASSRDRAVHEQYF	TGTGCCAGCAGTCGGGACAGGGCGGTCCACGAGCAGTACTTC
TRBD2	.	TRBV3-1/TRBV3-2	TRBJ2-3	CASSHPSARGADTQYF	TGTGCCAGCAGCCACCCCTCGGCACGGGGGGCAGATACGCAGTATTTT
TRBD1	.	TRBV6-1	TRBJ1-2	CASREETGGFYGYTF	TGTGCCAGCAGGGAAGAGACAGGGGGCTTCTATGGCTACACCTTC
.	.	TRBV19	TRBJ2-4	CASSTQQGNIQYF	TGTGCCAGTAGTACCCAACAGGGAAACATTCAGTACTTC
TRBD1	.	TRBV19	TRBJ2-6	CASSMSLILNPGQGVSGANVLTF	TGTGCCAGTAGTATGTCTCTAATTCTGAACCCGGGACAGGGAGTTTCTGGGGCCAACGTCCTGACTTTC
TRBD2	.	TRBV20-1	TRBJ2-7	CSAGGVAGIYEQYF	TGCAGTGCTGGTGGGGTAGCGGGGATCTACGAGCAGTACTTC
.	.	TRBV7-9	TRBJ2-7	CASSLGAAGPSF	TGTGCCAGCAGCTTAGGGGCAGCCGGTCCCTCCTTC
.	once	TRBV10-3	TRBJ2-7	CAIRSPGQPSYEQYF	TGTGCCATCAGATCTCCGGGACAACCATCCTACGAGCAGTACTTC
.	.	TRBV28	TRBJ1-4	CASSRSRAANEKLFF	TGTGCCAGCAGTCGCAGCAGGGCGGCTAATGAAAAACTGTTTTTT
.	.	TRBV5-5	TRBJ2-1	CASSLVGGTPSYNEQFF	TGTGCCAGCAGCTTGGTGGGGGGAACCCCTTCCTACAATGAGCAGTTCTTC
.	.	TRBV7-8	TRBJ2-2	CASSLPAHPRNTGELFF	TGTGCCAGCAGCCTGCCCGCGCACCCAAGAAACACCGGGGAGCTGTTTTTT
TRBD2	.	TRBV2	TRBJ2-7	CASRLAGDYEQYF	TGTGCCAGTAGACTAGCGGGAGATTACGAGCAGTACTTC
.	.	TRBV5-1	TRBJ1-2	CASSLGGLPFTF	TGCGCCAGCAGCTTGGGGGGACTGCCCTTCACCTTC
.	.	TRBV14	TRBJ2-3	CASSRLTADTQYF	TGTGCCAGCAGCCGACTGACTGCAGATACGCAGTATTTT
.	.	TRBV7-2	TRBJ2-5	CASSLGLETQYF	TGTGCCAGCAGCTTAGGACTAGAGACCCAGTACTTC
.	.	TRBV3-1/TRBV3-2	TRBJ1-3	CASSQGSGRGKSGNTIYF	TGTGCCAGCAGCCAAGGGTCGGGCAGGGGAAAGTCGGGAAACACCATATATTTT
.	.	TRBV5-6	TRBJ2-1	CASSLVRTSNEQFF	TGTGCCAGCAGCTTGGTCAGGACTTCCAATGAGCAGTTCTTC
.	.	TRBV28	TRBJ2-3	CASSFQTGGVTDTQYF	TGTGCCAGCAGTTTCCAAACAGGGGGGGTCACAGATACGCAGTATTTT
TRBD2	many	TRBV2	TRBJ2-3	CASTGGSGRARPDTQYF	TGTGCCAGCACGGGAGGTAGCGGGAGAGCGCGGCCCGATACGCAGTATTTT
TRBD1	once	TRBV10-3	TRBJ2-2	CAISGQGTNTGELFF	TGTGCCATCAGTGGACAGGGAACGAACACCGGGGAGCTGTTTTTT
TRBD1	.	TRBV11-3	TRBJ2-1	CASSPDRAGEQFF	TGTGCCAGCAGCCCGGACAGGGCGGGGGAGCAGTTCTTC
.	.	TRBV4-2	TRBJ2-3	CASSHRLGSDTQYF	TGTGCCAGCAGCCACCGACTAGGTTCAGATACGCAGTATTTT
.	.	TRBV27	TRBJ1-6	CASSHPDSPLHF	TGTGCCAGCAGTCACCCGGATTCACCCCTCCACTTT
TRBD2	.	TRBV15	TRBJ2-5	CATSRVTSGSVWETQYF	TGTGCCACCAGCAGAGTAACTAGCGGGAGCGTTTGGGAGACCCAGTACTTC
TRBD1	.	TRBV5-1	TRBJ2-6	CASSLSQGVFGANVLTF	TGCGCCAGCAGCTTATCCCAGGGGGTGTTTGGGGCCAACGTCCTGACTTTC
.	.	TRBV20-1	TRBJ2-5	CSATRGETQYF	TGCAGTGCTACCCGGGGGGAGACCCAGTACTTC
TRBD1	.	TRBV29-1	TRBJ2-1	CSSWGQAGLYNEQFF	TGCAGCTCATGGGGACAGGCTGGACTCTACAATGAGCAGTTCTTC
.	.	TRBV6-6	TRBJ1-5	CASSPRGGPQPQHF	TGTGCCAGCAGTCCCCGGGGAGGGCCTCAGCCCCAGCATTTT
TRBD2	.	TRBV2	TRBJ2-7	CASRGGSSYEQYF	TGTGCCAGCAGGGGGGGGAGCTCCTACGAGCAGTACTTC
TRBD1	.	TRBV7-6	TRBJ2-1	CASSLVVGTGASNEQFF	TGTGCCAGCAGCTTAGTTGTAGGGACAGGGGCCTCCAATGAGCAGTTCTTC
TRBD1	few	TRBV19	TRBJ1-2	CASSHLDRDRVSGYTF	TGTGCCAGTTCCCATCTTGACCGGGACAGGGTTTCTGGCTACACCTTC
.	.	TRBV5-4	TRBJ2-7	CASSLVFETGRGYEQYF	TGTGCCAGCAGCCTGGTCTTTGAGACAGGACGTGGGTACGAGCAGTACTTC
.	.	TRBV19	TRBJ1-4	CASRGGGIGEKLFF	TGTGCCAGTAGAGGCGGAGGGATTGGTGAAAAACTGTTTTTT
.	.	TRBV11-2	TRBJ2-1	CASSLDLRSEEQFF	TGTGCCAGCAGCTTAGACCTCCGGAGCGAGGAGCAGTTCTTC
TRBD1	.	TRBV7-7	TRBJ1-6	CASSPTRDRPQIYNSPLHF	TGTGCTAGCAGCCCGACCCGGGACAGACCACAAATTTATAATTCACCCCTCCACTTT
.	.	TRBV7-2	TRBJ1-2	CASSLVSGHYGYTF	TGTGCCAGCAGCTTAGTATCAGGCCACTATGGCTACACCTTC
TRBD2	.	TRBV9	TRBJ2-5	CASSVGAGGDETQYF	TGTGCCAGCAGCGTAGGGGCGGGGGGCGACGAGACCCAGTACTTC
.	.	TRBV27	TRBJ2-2	CASSFLSTTGELFF	TGTGCCAGCAGTTTCCTTTCAACAACCGGGGAGCTGTTTTTT
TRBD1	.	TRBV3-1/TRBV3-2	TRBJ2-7	CASSQAGDRVYF	TGTGCCAGCAGCCAAGCCGGCGACAGGGTGTACTTC
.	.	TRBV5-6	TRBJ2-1	CASSLGAGELHNEQFF	TGTGCCAGCAGCTTGGGGGCAGGGGAACTACACAATGAGCAGTTCTTC
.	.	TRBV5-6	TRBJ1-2	CASSSGAYGYTF	TGTGCCAGCAGCTCGGGAGCCTATGGCTACACCTTC
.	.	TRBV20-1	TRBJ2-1	CSASYEQFF	TGCAGTGCTAGCTATGAGCAGTTCTTC
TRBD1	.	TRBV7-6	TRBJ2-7	CASSLGARDSYEQYF	TGTGCCAGCAGCTTAGGTGCTAGGGACAGCTACGAGCAGTACTTC